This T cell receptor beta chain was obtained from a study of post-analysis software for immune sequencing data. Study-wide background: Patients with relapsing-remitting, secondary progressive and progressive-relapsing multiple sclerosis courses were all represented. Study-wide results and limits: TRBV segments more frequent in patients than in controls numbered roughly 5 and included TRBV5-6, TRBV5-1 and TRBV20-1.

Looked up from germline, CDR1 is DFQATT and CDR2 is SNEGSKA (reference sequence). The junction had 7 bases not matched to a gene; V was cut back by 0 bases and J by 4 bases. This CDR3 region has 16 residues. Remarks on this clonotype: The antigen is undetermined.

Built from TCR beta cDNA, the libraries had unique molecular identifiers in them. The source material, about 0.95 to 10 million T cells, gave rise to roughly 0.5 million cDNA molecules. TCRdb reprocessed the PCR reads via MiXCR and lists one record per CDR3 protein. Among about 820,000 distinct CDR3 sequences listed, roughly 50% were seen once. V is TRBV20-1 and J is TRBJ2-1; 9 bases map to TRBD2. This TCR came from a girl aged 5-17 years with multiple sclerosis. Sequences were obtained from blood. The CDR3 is CSARDLASGMYNEQFF. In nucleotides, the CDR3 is TGCAGTGCTAGAGATCTGGCTAGCGGGATGTACAATGAGCAGTTCTTC.